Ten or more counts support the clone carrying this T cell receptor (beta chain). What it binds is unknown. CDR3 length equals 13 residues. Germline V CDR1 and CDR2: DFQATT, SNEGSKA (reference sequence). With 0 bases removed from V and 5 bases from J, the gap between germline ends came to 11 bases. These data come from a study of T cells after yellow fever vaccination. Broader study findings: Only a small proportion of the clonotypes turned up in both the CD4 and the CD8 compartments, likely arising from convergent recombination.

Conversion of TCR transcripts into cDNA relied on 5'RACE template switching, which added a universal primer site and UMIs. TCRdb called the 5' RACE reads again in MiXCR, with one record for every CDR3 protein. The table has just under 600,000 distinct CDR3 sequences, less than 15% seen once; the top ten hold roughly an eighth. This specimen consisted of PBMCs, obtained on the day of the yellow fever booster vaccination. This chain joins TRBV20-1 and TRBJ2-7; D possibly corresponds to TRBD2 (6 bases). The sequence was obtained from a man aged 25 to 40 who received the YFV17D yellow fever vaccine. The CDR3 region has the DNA TGCAGTGCTAGAGATTGGGGGAGGAACGAGCAGTACTTC. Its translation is CSARDWGRNEQYF.